The 7 T cell receptor beta chains listed next were all sequenced from one sample in a study of T-cell memory formation after mild COVID-19. TCRdb ran MiXCR on the 5' RACE reads and lists one entry per CDR3 protein. The sample carries 200,000 to 250,000 distinct CDR3 sequences, more than 8% recorded once. Material for sequencing was PBMCs or a T cell subset sorted from them (not recorded which). Receptors originate from a man between 18 and 35 years old who had mild COVID-19 (a few samples of this study predate the infection). Cell type and time point are not known.

The chain has TRBV7-9 and TRBJ2-3, with 10 bases lining up with TRBD1. Germline values: CDR1 SEHNR, CDR2 FQNEAQ (reference sequence). With V trimmed by 7 bases and J by 0 bases, 4 bases remained unmatched. The CDR3 loop spans 15 amino acids. The CDR3 bases are TGTGCCAGCACGCCGGGACAGGGGAGCACAGATACGCAGTATTTT. Translating gives CASTPGQGSTDTQYF.

The J gene is TRBJ2-7, the V gene TRBV5-1, with a possible D match to TRBD2 (6 bases). The germline gives CDR1 SGHRS, CDR2 YFSETQ. V gave up 4 bases and J gave up 3 bases, with 8 bases separating them. This CDR3 contains 12 residues. CDR3 sequence (DNA): TGCGCCAGCAGCCGGGACTTCTACGAGCAGTACTTC. Its protein product is CASSRDFYEQYF. The whole variable domain, filled in from reference TRBV5-1 and TRBJ2-7, reads KAGVTQTPRYLIKTRGQQVTLSCSPISGHRSVSWYQQTPGQGLQFLFEYFSETQRNKGNFPGRFSGRQFSNSRSEMNVSTLELGDSALYLCASSRDFYEQYFGPGTRLTVT.

The genes are TRBV15 and TRBJ2-5; 8 nucleotides match TRBD2. This CDR3 has 15 amino acids. Germline CDR1 LNHNV, CDR2 YYDKDF (reference sequence). V trimming: 5 bases; J trimming: 5 bases; junction bases outside the gene matches: 10. The CDR3, as DNA: TGTGCCACCAGCCAGAGCCGGGGGGGAGGGGAGACCCAGTACTTC. Translated: CATSQSRGGGETQYF.

This clonotype has just a few counts. CDR3 DNA sequence: TGCGCCAGCAGCCAACTAGCGGGAACCTACAATGAGCAGTTCTTC. Encoded protein: CASSQLAGTYNEQFF. The gene calls are TRBV5-1 and TRBJ2-1, with 10 bases aligning to TRBD2. The ends lost 4 bases at V and 2 bases at J; junction bases unmatched: 3. CDR1 SGHRS and CDR2 YFSETQ come from the germline V gene. The CDR3 covers 15 residues.

The J gene is TRBJ2-3, the V gene TRBV28; 10 bases match TRBD2. Germline V lookup: CDR1 MDHEN, CDR2 SYDVKM. There are 16 residues in the CDR3. Unmatched junction bases numbered 6, after V lost 5 bases and J lost 1 base. The CDR3 sequence is CASSRPLAGGTDTQYF. In DNA form, the CDR3 reads TGTGCCAGCAGTCGACCCCTAGCGGGGGGCACAGATACGCAGTATTTT.

The rearrangement uses TRBV20-1 and TRBJ2-7, with 9 bases identical to TRBD1. V trimming: 7 bases; J trimming: 3 bases; junction bases outside the gene matches: 16. The germline V gene has CDR1 DFQATT and CDR2 SNEGSKA (reference sequence). CDR3 length: 16 residues. CDR3 bases: TGCAGTGTCTCGAACTCTCCGGGACAGGGAGACTACGAGCAGTACGTC. This translates into CSVSNSPGQGDYEQYV.

This clonotype has more than one count but fewer than ten. The chain uses TRBV14 and TRBJ1-1; a possible D gene is TRBD1 (6 bases). With 3 bases removed from V and 6 bases from J, the gap between germline ends came to 14 bases. The CDR3 extends over 14 amino acids. CDR1 and CDR2 (germline): SGHDN, FVKESK. The CDR3 loop is CASSQDRLLPEAFF. CDR3 in DNA: TGTGCCAGCAGCCAGGACAGACTACTTCCTGAAGCTTTCTTT.